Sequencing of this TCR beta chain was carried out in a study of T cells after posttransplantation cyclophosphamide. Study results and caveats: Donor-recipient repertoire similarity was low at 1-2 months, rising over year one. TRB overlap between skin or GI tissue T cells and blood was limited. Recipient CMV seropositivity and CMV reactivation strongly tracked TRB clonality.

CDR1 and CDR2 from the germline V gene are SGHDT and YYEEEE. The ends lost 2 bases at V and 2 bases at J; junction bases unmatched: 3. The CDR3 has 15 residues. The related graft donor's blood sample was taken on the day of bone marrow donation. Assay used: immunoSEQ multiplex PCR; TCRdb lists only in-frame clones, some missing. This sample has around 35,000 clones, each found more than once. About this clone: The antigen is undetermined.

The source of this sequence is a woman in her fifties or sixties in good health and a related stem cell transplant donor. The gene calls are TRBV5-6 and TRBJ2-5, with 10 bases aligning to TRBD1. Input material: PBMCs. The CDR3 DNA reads TGTGCCAGCAGCTTCCTGGGACAGGGGCAAGAGACCCAGTACTTC. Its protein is CASSFLGQGQETQYF.